This TCR beta chain was identified during a study of cytotoxic CD8 clonotypes in ibrutinib-treated CLL (TCRdb year 2021). Describing the broader study: In this cohort, some 16 patients were treatment-naive and roughly 10 were relapsed/refractory, while some 18 had unmutated IGHV. Partial responses were observed in 24 patients and complete responses in 2; after a median follow-up of about 69 months, remission was maintained in roughly 14 patients and progression was observed in some 12. Response samples were obtained after a median of 12 months of treatment, with a range of roughly 6 to 40 months. On average, each sample had approximately 260,000 productive templates and 96,000 or so productive rearrangements. Longitudinal samples were obtainable from about 30% of the roughly 86 participants in the trial. Cryopreserved peripheral blood mononuclear cells were obtained before treatment, at response, and at either sustained remission or disease progression. All remission and progressive disease samples were collected while patients were still receiving ibrutinib. Overall results and qualifications from the work: Sustained-remission and progressing patients did not have matched sampling times, and lymph node repertoires were not examined. Public clonotypes were rare and either shrank or stayed stable during treatment, and the rise in clonality at ibrutinib response reflected expansion of private clonotypes. At baseline, clonality was higher than in age-matched healthy donors and showed a strong correlation with circulating CD8+ T-cell counts. Clonality rose at ibrutinib response, remained stable during sustained remission, and dropped back toward baseline at progression.

About this clone: Its cognate antigen has yet to be identified. It has no much larger one-base neighbor in the sample; base qualities were not kept.

The sample's time point label, in plain terms: about a year on ibrutinib. For TCR beta library preparation, 1.5 to 2 micrograms of genomic DNA was extracted from cryopreserved PBMCs. Longitudinal blood samples from CLL patients on ibrutinib monotherapy underwent high-throughput TCR beta sequencing. The patients took part in an open-label, single-center phase 2 trial of ibrutinib monotherapy. The goal of deep resolution MiSeq sequencing was a depth between 1 in 1 million and 1 in 200,000 T cells, and coverage averaged 10x per clonotype. The immunoSEQ hsTCRB Kit was used to generate TCR beta libraries. Turning to the authors' computational methods: Data were analyzed with ImmunoSEQ Data Assistant and ImmunoSEQ Analyzer, with V, D and J genes assigned per IMGT definitions. Clonality, with values ranging from 0 to 1, was calculated as one minus the normalized Shannon entropy of productive rearrangement frequencies. Only overrepresented clonotypes making up at least 0.05% of the repertoire of each patient were included in the public clonotype analysis. Approximately 12 repertoires from age-matched healthy donors, obtained from immuneACCESS, served as clonality controls. TCRdb retrieved this table from immuneACCESS and kept in-frame rearrangements only. Not all clones are present; in checked studies, unresolved V genes account for under half, and no reason is known for the remainder. The V and J calls and the clone size are those of that table, but D and trimming were determined from the DNA. This sample gives about 140,000 clones in total; under 95% of them show up just once. The ten largest clonotypes hold 10% to 12% of the sample.

For CDR1 and CDR2, the germline V gene lists SGHRS and YFSETQ. Trimming takes 4 bases off V and 3 bases off J; junction bases not matched to a gene: 12. The cysteine opens and the phenylalanine closes a CDR3 of 16 amino acids. Here the CDR3 DNA is all that survives: 48 bases in frame from base 1. The rearranged chain carries TRBV5-1 and TRBJ2-5; a stretch of 7 junction bases matches TRBD1. This receptor was identified in a human donor with chronic lymphocytic leukemia. The sample in question was PBMCs, obtained after 12 months of ibrutinib treatment. The DNA sequence is given as TGCGCCAGCAGCACGTTAAGAGGGACAGAAGAAGAGACCCAGTACTTC. This codes for CASSTLRGTEEETQYF.